This paragraph reports one TCR beta chain. The data derive from a study of shared clonotypes between healthy human individuals. CD45RO-negative CD8 cells positively selected for CCR7 made up the naive population, which excluded terminally differentiated effector memory CD45RA+ cells. The healthy adult donors were HIV-negative and reported no recent acute infections or vaccinations. V lost 2 bases, J lost 5 bases, and 13 bases lay in between. The CDR3 has 14 amino acids. Looked up from germline, CDR1 is SGDLS and CDR2 is YYNGEE. Assay: immunoSEQ multiplex PCR; the TCRdb copy retains only in-frame clones and omits some. The data hold roughly 2,000,000 clones, with around 96% observed a single time.

The gene calls are TRBV9 and TRBJ1-2; D is unresolved. This receptor was taken from a man aged 18 to 30 in good health. The specimen was naive CD8+ T cells sorted from blood. Here the CDR3 DNA reads TGTGCCAGCAGCGTTTACGGGCTTGGTTATGGCTACACCTTC. Its protein is CASSVYGLGYGYTF.